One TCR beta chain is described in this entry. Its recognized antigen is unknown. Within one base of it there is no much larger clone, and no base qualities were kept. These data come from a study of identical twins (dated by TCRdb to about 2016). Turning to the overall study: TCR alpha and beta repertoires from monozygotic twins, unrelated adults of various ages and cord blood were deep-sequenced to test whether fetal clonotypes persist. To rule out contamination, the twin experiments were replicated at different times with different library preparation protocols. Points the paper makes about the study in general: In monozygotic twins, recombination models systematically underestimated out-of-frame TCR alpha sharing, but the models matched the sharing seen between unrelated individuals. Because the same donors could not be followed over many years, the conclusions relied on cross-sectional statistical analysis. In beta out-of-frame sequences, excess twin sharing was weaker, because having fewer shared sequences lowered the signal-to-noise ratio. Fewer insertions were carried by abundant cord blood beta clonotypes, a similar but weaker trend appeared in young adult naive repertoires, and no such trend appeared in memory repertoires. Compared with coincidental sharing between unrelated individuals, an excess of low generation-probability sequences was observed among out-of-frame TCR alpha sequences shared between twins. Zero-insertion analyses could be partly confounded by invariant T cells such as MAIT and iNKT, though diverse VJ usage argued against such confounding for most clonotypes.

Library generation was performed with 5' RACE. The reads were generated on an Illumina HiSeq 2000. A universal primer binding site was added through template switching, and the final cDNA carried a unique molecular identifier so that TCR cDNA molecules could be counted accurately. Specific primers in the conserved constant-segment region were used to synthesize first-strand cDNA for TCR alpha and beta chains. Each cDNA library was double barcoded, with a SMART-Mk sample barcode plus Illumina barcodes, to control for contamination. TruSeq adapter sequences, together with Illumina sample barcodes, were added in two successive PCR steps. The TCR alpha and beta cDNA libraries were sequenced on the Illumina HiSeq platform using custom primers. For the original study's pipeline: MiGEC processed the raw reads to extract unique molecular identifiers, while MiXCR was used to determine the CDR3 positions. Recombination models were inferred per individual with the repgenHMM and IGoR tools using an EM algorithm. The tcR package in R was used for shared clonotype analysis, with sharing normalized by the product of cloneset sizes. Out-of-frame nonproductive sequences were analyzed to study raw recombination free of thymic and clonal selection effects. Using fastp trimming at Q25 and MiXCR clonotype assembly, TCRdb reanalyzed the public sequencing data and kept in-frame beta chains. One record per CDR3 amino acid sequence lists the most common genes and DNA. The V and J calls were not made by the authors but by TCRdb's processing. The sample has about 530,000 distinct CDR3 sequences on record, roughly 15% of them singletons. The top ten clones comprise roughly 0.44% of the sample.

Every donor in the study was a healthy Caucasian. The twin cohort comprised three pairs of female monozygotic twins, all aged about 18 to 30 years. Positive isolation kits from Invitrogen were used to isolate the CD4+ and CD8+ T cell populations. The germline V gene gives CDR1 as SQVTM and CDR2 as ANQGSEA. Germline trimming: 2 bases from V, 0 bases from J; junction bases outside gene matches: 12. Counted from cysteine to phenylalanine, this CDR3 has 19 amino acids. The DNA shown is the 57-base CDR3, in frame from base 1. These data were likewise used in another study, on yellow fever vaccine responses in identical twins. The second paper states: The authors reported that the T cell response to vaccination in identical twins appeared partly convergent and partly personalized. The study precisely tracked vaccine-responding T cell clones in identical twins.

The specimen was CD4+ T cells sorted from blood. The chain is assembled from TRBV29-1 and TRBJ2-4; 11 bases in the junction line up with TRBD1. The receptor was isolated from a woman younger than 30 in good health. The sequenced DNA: TGCAGCGTTGAATTTCGGACAGGGGGCTCCGACTTAGCCAAAAACATTCAGTACTTC. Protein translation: CSVEFRTGGSDLAKNIQYF. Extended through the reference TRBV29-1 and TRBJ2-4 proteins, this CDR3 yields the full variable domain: SAVISQKPSRDICQRGTSLTIQCQVDSQVTMMFWYRQQPGQSLTLIATANQGSEATYESGFVIDKFPISRPNLTFSTLTVSNMSPEDSSIYLCSVEFRTGGSDLAKNIQYFGAGTRLSVL.